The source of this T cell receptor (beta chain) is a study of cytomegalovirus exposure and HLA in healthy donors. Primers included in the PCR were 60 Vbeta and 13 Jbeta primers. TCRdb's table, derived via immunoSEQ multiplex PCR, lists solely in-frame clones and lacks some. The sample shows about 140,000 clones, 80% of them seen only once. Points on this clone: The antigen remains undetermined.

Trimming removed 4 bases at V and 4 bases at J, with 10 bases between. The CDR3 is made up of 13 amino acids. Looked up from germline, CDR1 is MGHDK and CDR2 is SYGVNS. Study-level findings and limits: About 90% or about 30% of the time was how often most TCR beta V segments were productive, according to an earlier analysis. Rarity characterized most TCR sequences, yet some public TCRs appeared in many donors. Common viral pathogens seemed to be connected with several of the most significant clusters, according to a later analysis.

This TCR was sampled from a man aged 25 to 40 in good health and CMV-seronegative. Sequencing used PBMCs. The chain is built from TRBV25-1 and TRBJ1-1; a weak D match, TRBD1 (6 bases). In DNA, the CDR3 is TGTGCCAGCAGTGTATGGGGGCCCACTGAAGCTTTCTTT. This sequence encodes CASSVWGPTEAFF.